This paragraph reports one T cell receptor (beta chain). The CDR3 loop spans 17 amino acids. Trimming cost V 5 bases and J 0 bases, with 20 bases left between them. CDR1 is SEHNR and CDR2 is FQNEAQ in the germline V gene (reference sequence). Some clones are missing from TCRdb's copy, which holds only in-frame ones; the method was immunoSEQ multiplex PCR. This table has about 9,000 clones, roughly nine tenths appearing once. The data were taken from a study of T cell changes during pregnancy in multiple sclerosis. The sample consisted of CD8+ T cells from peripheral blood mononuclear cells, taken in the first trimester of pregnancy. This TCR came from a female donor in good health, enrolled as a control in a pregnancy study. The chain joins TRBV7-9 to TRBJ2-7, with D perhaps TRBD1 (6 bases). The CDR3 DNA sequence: TGTGCCAGCAGCCCTAAATCCCAGACAGGCTTCTCCTACGAGCAGTACTTC. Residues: CASSPKSQTGFSYEQYF. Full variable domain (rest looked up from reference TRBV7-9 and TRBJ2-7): DTGVSQNPRHKITKRGQNVTFRCDPISEHNRLYWYRQTLGQGPEFLTYFQNEAQLEKSRLLSDRFSAERPKGSFSTLEIQRTEQGDSAMYLCASSPKSQTGFSYEQYFGPGTRLTVT.